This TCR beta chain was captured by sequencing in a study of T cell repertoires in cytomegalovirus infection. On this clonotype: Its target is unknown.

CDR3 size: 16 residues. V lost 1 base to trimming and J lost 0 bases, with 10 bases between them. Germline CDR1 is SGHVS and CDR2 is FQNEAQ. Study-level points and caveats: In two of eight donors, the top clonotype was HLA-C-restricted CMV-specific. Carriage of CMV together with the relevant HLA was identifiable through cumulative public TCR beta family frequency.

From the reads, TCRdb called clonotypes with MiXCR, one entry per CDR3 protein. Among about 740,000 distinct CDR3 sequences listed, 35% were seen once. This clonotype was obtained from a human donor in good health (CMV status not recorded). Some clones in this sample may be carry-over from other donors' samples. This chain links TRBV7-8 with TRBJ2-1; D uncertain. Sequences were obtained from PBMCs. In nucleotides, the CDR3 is TGTGCCAGCAGCTTAGACCGAATTTTCTCCTACAATGAGCAGTTCTTC. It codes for CASSLDRIFSYNEQFF. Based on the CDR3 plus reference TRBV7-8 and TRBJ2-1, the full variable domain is GAGVSQSPRYKVAKRGQDVALRCDPISGHVSLFWYQQALGQGPEFLTYFQNEAQLDKSGLPSDRFFAERPEGSVSTLKIQRTQQEDSAVYLCASSLDRIFSYNEQFFGPGTRLTVL.